This is a list of T cell receptor beta chains from one sample in a study of blood T cell repertoires in COVID-19. TCRdb keeps only in-frame clones here, not all; method: immunoSEQ multiplex PCR. The sample shows around 250,000 clones, roughly 86% of them seen only once. Material: peripheral blood. The receptors stem from a woman of 80 years or more with COVID-19, enrolled during active disease. Both conserved end residues are part of each CDR3. The order of the fields is D gene, J gene, clone size, V gene, CDR3 protein, CDR3 DNA. A D gene is named only where the DNA matches it firmly. Clone size is stated in some rows and not others, as once, few, many or a class when expanded.

>NA|TRBJ2-6|NA|TRBV4-1
CASSHNRGLPSGANVLTF
TGCGCCAGCAGCCATAACAGGGGACTCCCCTCTGGGGCCAACGTCCTGACTTTC
>TRBD2|TRBJ2-1|NA|TRBV11-2
CASTPAVRGALGGDEQFF
TGTGCCAGCACCCCGGCAGTCCGGGGGGCTCTCGGGGGGGATGAGCAGTTCTTC
>NA|TRBJ2-2|NA|TRBV6-6
CASSYEGKTGELFF
TGTGCCAGCAGTTACGAGGGAAAAACCGGGGAGCTGTTTTTT
>TRBD1|TRBJ2-7|NA|TRBV6-1
CASSAGQGKAIRNEQYF
TGTGCCAGCAGTGCCGGACAGGGCAAGGCGATCCGCAACGAGCAGTACTTC
>TRBD1|TRBJ1-2|once|TRBV5-6
CASNGQGGSGYTF
TGTGCCAGTAATGGACAGGGGGGAAGTGGCTACACCTTC
>NA|TRBJ2-2|NA|TRBV15
CATSREGQNTGELFF
TGTGCCACCAGCAGAGAGGGCCAAAACACCGGGGAGCTGTTTTTT
>TRBD1|TRBJ2-1|once|TRBV3-1/TRBV3-2
CASSHEQGIGQFF
TGTGCCAGCAGCCATGAACAGGGGATCGGGCAGTTCTTC
>NA|TRBJ2-1|NA|TRBV7-2
CASSLAVLATSLEQFF
TGTGCCAGCAGCTTAGCGGTTCTAGCGACCAGTTTGGAGCAGTTCTTC
>TRBD1|TRBJ2-1|NA|TRBV4-1
CASSSYRGRSYNEQFF
TGCGCCAGCAGCAGCTACAGGGGGCGGTCCTACAATGAGCAGTTCTTC
>NA|TRBJ1-2|NA|TRBV6-5
CASSYSSRLNYGYTF
TGTGCCAGCAGTTACTCTTCCAGGCTTAACTATGGCTACACCTTC
>TRBD2|TRBJ2-3|NA|TRBV6-2/TRBV6-3
CASSRAAPVGLAGGPATDTQYF
TGTGCCAGCAGCCGTGCCGCCCCCGTGGGACTAGCGGGGGGGCCTGCCACAGATACGCAGTATTTT
>TRBD2|TRBJ2-1|NA|TRBV19
CASRQAGGFEQFF
TGTGCCAGTCGGCAGGCGGGGGGGTTTGAGCAGTTCTTC
>NA|TRBJ1-3|NA|TRBV30
CACPGGGLGNTIYF
TGTGCCTGCCCGGGAGGGGGACTTGGAAACACCATATATTTT
>NA|TRBJ2-3|NA|TRBV9
CASSVVRDSTDTQYF
TGTGCCAGCAGCGTAGTTCGGGATAGCACAGATACGCAGTATTTT
>TRBD1|TRBJ1-5|once|TRBV29-1
CSVTTGGSNQPQHF
TGCAGCGTTACGACAGGGGGGAGCAATCAGCCCCAGCATTTT
>TRBD2|TRBJ2-3|once|TRBV11-2
CASSLGRTSGGGTDTQYF
TGTGCCAGCAGCTTAGGTCGGACTAGCGGGGGAGGCACAGATACGCAGTATTTT
>TRBD2|TRBJ2-3|NA|TRBV14
CASSKPGLAGITDTQYF
TGTGCCAGCAGCAAACCGGGACTAGCGGGAATCACAGATACGCAGTATTTT
>TRBD1|TRBJ2-4|NA|TRBV24-1
CATSDQGTGLNIQYF
TGTGCCACCAGTGATCAGGGGACAGGGTTGAACATTCAGTACTTC
>NA|TRBJ1-5|few|TRBV7-2
CASSQDNYQPQHF
TGTGCCAGCAGCCAGGACAACTATCAGCCCCAGCATTTT
>TRBD2|TRBJ2-1|NA|TRBV4-3
CASSSERTSRNEQFF
TGCGCCAGCAGCAGTGAGAGGACTAGCAGGAATGAGCAGTTCTTC
>TRBD1|TRBJ1-2|NA|TRBV3-1/TRBV3-2
CASSPTGNNYGYTF
TGTGCCAGCAGCCCGACAGGGAACAACTATGGCTACACCTTC
>TRBD1|TRBJ1-5|NA|TRBV7-9
CASSWGAGTGDSQPQHF
TGTGCCAGCAGCTGGGGGGCTGGGACAGGGGACAGTCAGCCCCAGCATTTT
>NA|TRBJ1-2|NA|TRBV4-1
CASSQGQMNYGYTF
TGCGCCAGCAGCCAAGGACAGATGAACTATGGCTACACCTTC
>NA|TRBJ1-2|NA|TRBV28
CASGGTFKDGYTF
TGTGCCAGCGGAGGGACGTTCAAAGATGGCTACACCTTC
>NA|TRBJ1-5|NA|TRBV7-2
CASSTDRNQPQHF
TGTGCCAGCAGCACGGACAGAAATCAGCCCCAGCATTTT
>NA|TRBJ2-5|NA|TRBV1
CTSSHPRGLQETQYF
TGCACCAGCAGCCACCCCCGAGGACTTCAAGAGACCCAGTACTTC
>TRBD1|TRBJ1-1|few|TRBV5-5
CASGQGGGTEAFF
TGTGCCAGCGGACAGGGCGGGGGCACTGAAGCTTTCTTT
>NA|TRBJ1-1|NA|TRBV28
CATRTSLNTEAFF
TGTGCCACCCGGACTTCTTTGAACACTGAAGCTTTCTTT
>TRBD2|TRBJ2-1|NA|TRBV2
CASRETSAGRNEQFF
TGTGCCAGCAGGGAGACTAGCGCGGGAAGGAATGAGCAGTTCTTC
>TRBD1|TRBJ2-7|NA|TRBV5-6
CASRRGQSYEQYF
TGTGCCAGCAGACGGGGACAGTCCTACGAGCAGTACTTC
>NA|TRBJ1-2|NA|TRBV19
CASSIHKGEGYGYTF
TGTGCCAGTAGTATTCACAAGGGAGAGGGATATGGCTACACCTTC
>TRBD1|TRBJ1-5|NA|TRBV18
CASSPTGASQPQHF
TGTGCCAGCTCCCCAACAGGGGCTAGTCAGCCCCAGCATTTT
>NA|TRBJ2-3|NA|TRBV6-1
CASSKAMSRGLGTDTQYF
TGTGCCAGCAGTAAAGCCATGTCCAGGGGTCTCGGCACAGATACGCAGTATTTT
>NA|TRBJ1-2|few|TRBV7-9
CASSLPTQGNYGYTF
TGTGCCAGCAGCTTACCCACTCAGGGAAACTATGGCTACACCTTC
>NA|TRBJ2-5|NA|TRBV28
CASSILYQETQYF
TGTGCCAGCAGTATTCTGTACCAAGAGACCCAGTACTTC
>NA|TRBJ1-5|NA|TRBV30
CAWTALGREKSQPQHF
TGTGCCTGGACAGCCCTGGGTCGGGAAAAGAGTCAGCCCCAGCATTTT
>NA|TRBJ2-5|NA|TRBV3-1/TRBV3-2
CASSQVRGGSETQYF
TGTGCCAGCAGCCAAGTCAGGGGCGGTAGTGAGACCCAGTACTTC
>NA|TRBJ2-3|NA|TRBV10-3
CAISYSKTDTQYF
TGTGCCATCAGCTACAGCAAAACAGATACGCAGTATTTT
>NA|TRBJ2-7|NA|TRBV12-3/TRBV12-4
CASSPSSYEQYF
TGTGCCAGCAGTCCGAGCTCCTACGAGCAGTACTTC
>NA|TRBJ2-7|NA|TRBV23-1
CASSQRGYEQYF
TGCGCCAGCAGTCAAAGGGGGTACGAGCAGTACTTC
>TRBD1|TRBJ1-1|NA|TRBV3-1/TRBV3-2
CASSQGGTETEAFF
TGTGCCAGCAGCCAAGGGGGGACAGAGACTGAAGCTTTCTTT
>TRBD1|TRBJ2-7|NA|TRBV6-6
CASSTTGQISYEQYF
TGTGCCAGCAGTACCACGGGACAGATCTCCTACGAGCAGTACTTC
>TRBD1|TRBJ1-2|NA|TRBV3-1/TRBV3-2
CASSPSGQGVGYTF
TGTGCCAGCAGCCCTTCAGGACAGGGAGTAGGCTACACCTTC
>TRBD1|TRBJ2-5|few|TRBV4-1
CASSQRGQGSRETQYF
TGCGCCAGCAGCCAGAGAGGACAGGGGAGTCGAGAGACCCAGTACTTC
>TRBD1|TRBJ2-7|NA|TRBV19
CASKRTGNLLEQYF
TGTGCCAGTAAGAGGACAGGGAATTTGCTCGAGCAGTACTTC
>TRBD1|TRBJ1-2|once|TRBV27
CASSSGQGKWYGYTF
TGTGCCAGCAGTTCGGGACAGGGGAAATGGTATGGCTACACCTTC
>TRBD2|TRBJ2-5|NA|TRBV24-1
CATSDPGGGSVETQYF
TGTGCCACCAGTGATCCCGGGGGGGGGTCGGTAGAGACCCAGTACTTC
>NA|TRBJ1-5|once|TRBV6-2/TRBV6-3
CASSPPYQPQHF
TGTGCCAGCAGTCCCCCCTATCAGCCCCAGCATTTT
>NA|TRBJ1-2|once|TRBV2
CASREQGGNYGYTF
TGTGCCAGCAGAGAACAGGGAGGCAACTATGGCTACACCTTC
>TRBD2|TRBJ2-5|NA|TRBV4-2
CASSQDKTSWETQYF
TGTGCCAGCAGCCAAGATAAGACTAGCTGGGAGACCCAGTACTTC
>TRBD2|TRBJ2-1|NA|TRBV5-1
CASSLVAGGPGEQFF
TGCGCCAGCAGCTTGGTAGCGGGGGGGCCTGGTGAGCAGTTCTTC
>TRBD1|TRBJ2-1|NA|TRBV5-1
CASSLGTESNEQFF
TGCGCCAGCAGCTTAGGGACAGAAAGCAATGAGCAGTTCTTC
>NA|TRBJ1-4|NA|TRBV11-2
CASSLGVNEKLFF
TGTGCCAGCAGCTTAGGAGTAAATGAAAAACTGTTTTTT
>TRBD2|TRBJ2-7|NA|TRBV7-2
CASSLLRGGVYEQYF
TGTGCCAGCAGCTTACTGCGGGGGGGTGTCTACGAGCAGTACTTC